Presented here are 27 T cell receptor beta chains from one specimen sequenced in a study of cytomegalovirus exposure and HLA in healthy donors. Primers for the PCR totalled 60 Vbeta and 13 Jbeta. TCRdb's copy holds only in-frame clones and misses some; the assay was immunoSEQ multiplex PCR. The data hold a few hundred thousand clones, with about four fifths observed a single time. The sequencing input was PBMCs. Receptors were obtained from a girl aged 2-10 years in good health and CMV-seronegative.

This sequence joins TRBV27 and TRBJ2-7, with D hard to call. Trimming removed 2 bases from V and 1 base from J, with 6 bases in between. CDR3 length equals 13 residues. The germline CDR1 and CDR2 sequences are MNHEY and SMNVEV (reference sequence). DNA of the CDR3: TGTGCCAGCAGTTTAGCGAGATCCTACGAGCAGTACTTC. Its protein is CASSLARSYEQYF.

This chain joins TRBV29-1 and TRBJ2-3; possible D gene TRBD1, 6 bases. This CDR3 region has 13 residues. The V end was cut by 3 bases, the J end by 4 bases, with 11 bases between. Germline CDR1 reads SQVTM; CDR2 reads ANQGSEA. The CDR3 spells CSVEISGADTQYF. The CDR3 bases are TGCAGCGTTGAGATATCAGGGGCAGATACGCAGTATTTT.

The genes are TRBV9 and TRBJ2-2; 9 nucleotides match TRBD2. The CDR3 covers 15 residues. Trimming cost V 2 bases and J 8 bases; bases outside gene matches: 7. The germline CDR1 and CDR2 sequences are SGDLS and YYNGEE. In DNA, the CDR3 is TGTGCCAGCAGCGTTGTAGCGGGGGATAGGGGGGAGCTGTTTTTT. Its protein product is CASSVVAGDRGELFF.

The chain recombines TRBV28 with TRBJ1-3; unclear D gene. V was cut by 6 bases and J by 0 bases, with 15 bases left in between. This CDR3 spans 16 amino acids. In germline, CDR1 is MDHEN, CDR2 SYDVKM. CDR3 loop: CASRTPRRGSGNTIYF. CDR3 nucleotide sequence: TGTGCCAGCAGGACTCCGCGGCGCGGCTCTGGAAACACCATATATTTT.

This clone was recorded a few times. V and J are TRBV13 and TRBJ1-2; D is unclear. V was shortened by 2 bases and J by 8 bases, with 18 bases between the two germline ends. The CDR3 extends over 15 amino acids. Germline CDR1 PRHDT, CDR2 FYEKMQ (reference sequence). The CDR3 region is CASSLMKRGSRGYTF. As DNA, the CDR3 is TGTGCCAGCAGCTTAATGAAAAGAGGGAGCCGAGGCTACACCTTC.

The V gene is TRBV27, the J gene TRBJ2-1, with TRBD2 identical over 12 bases. The CDR3 runs to 17 residues. The trim removed 3 bases at V and 4 bases at J, leaving 7 bases unmatched. Germline V lookup: CDR1 MNHEY, CDR2 SMNVEV (reference sequence). CDR3 nucleotides: TGTGCCAGCAGTTTCGCCGGGACTAGCGGGTATTACAATGAGCAGTTCTTC. Amino acids: CASSFAGTSGYYNEQFF.

This chain connects TRBV9 to TRBJ1-1; D not resolved. Germline V gene data show CDR1 as SGDLS and CDR2 as YYNGEE. CDR3 length: 15 amino acids. Trimming took 3 bases from V and 0 from J, leaving 12 bases between them. CDR3: CASSDLGHLNTEAFF. The CDR3 region has the DNA TGTGCCAGCAGCGACTTGGGCCACTTGAACACTGAAGCTTTCTTT.

This rearrangement joins TRBV6-6 to TRBJ1-6; TRBD1 matches 7 bases. This CDR3 is 16 amino acids long. After removal of 6 bases from V and 2 bases from J, the junction contained 7 bases not matched to a gene. Germline-derived CDR1 and CDR2 are MNHNY and SVGAGI (reference sequence). CDR3 sequence: CASSSDRVTYNSPLHF. CDR3 sequence (DNA): TGTGCCAGCAGCTCCGACAGGGTCACCTATAATTCACCCCTCCACTTT.

The gene calls are TRBV11-3 and TRBJ2-7, with D tentatively TRBD2 (5 bases). The CDR3 spans 13 residues. Germline V gives CDR1 SGHNT, CDR2 YENEEA. The germline V and J ends were trimmed by 4 bases and 6 bases, with 13 bases remaining between them. CDR3 sequence: CASSWFEGSEQYF. CDR3 sequence (DNA): TGTGCCAGCAGCTGGTTCGAGGGAAGCGAGCAGTACTTC.

In its sample, this clone was seen a few times. This rearrangement joins TRBV10-3 to TRBJ1-5; 7 bases agree with TRBD1. V trimming: 6 bases; J trimming: 3 bases; junction bases outside the gene matches: 5. This CDR3 contains 14 residues. The V gene's germline CDR1 is ENHRY and CDR2 SYGVKD. As DNA, the CDR3 is TGTGCCATCAGCCCTGGACAGGCCAATCAGCCCCAGCATTTT. This codes for CAISPGQANQPQHF.

This clone was seen only a few times. This chain uses TRBV7-9 with TRBJ2-1; 8 bases fit TRBD2. V dropped 6 bases and J dropped 4; count of bases not matched to a gene: 8. The CDR3 covers 15 residues. Germline V gene data show CDR1 as SEHNR and CDR2 as FQNEAQ (reference sequence). The CDR3 DNA follows: TGTGCCAGCAGTAGTCGGGGGGGACCTTACAATGAGCAGTTCTTC. It is translated as CASSSRGGPYNEQFF. The entire variable domain, with the rest obtained from reference TRBV7-9 and TRBJ2-1, is as follows: DTGVSQNPRHKITKRGQNVTFRCDPISEHNRLYWYRQTLGQGPEFLTYFQNEAQLEKSRLLSDRFSAERPKGSFSTLEIQRTEQGDSAMYLCASSSRGGPYNEQFFGPGTRLTVL.

The chain joins TRBV6-5 to TRBJ1-1; D is uncertain. CDR1 MNHEY and CDR2 SVGAGI come from the germline V gene. The V and J ends lost 2 bases and 3 bases respectively, with 7 bases between them. There are 13 residues in the CDR3. CDR3 DNA: TGTGCCAGCAGTTACCTTTCCCACACTGAAGCTTTCTTT. Its translation: CASSYLSHTEAFF.

V usage is TRBV11-2 and J usage is TRBJ2-4; D may be TRBD1 (5 bases). The CDR3 is 14 residues long. Looked up from germline, CDR1 is SGHAT and CDR2 is FQNNGV. V gave up 5 bases and J gave up 5 bases, with 13 bases separating them. CDR3 protein: CASSTYRQQNIQYF. The CDR3 DNA reads TGTGCCAGCAGCACTTATCGACAGCAAAACATTCAGTACTTC.

The CDR3 nucleotides are TGTGCCAGCAGAGGCGACATGCGAGTTCTGGGCGAGCAGTACTTC. Protein: CASRGDMRVLGEQYF. The V and J genes are TRBV2 and TRBJ2-7; D call uncertain. V was shortened by 6 bases and J by 6 bases, with 21 bases between the two germline ends. The CDR3 has 15 amino acids. Germline loops: CDR1 SNHLY, CDR2 FYNNEI.

This chain links TRBV19 with TRBJ1-1; TRBD1 is a possible D gene (5 bases). Per germline, CDR1 LNHDA and CDR2 SQIVND (reference sequence). This CDR3 has 14 residues. Trimming removed 4 bases at V and 7 bases at J, with 16 bases between. CDR3: CASSRGTQGGEAFF. The CDR3 DNA reads TGTGCCAGTAGTAGAGGAACTCAGGGTGGTGAAGCTTTCTTT.

This clone was detected once. CDR3 in amino acids: CASRTGLVGSYNEQFF. As DNA, the CDR3 is TGTGCCAGCAGGACCGGACTAGTCGGTTCCTACAATGAGCAGTTCTTC. The V and J genes are TRBV6-6 and TRBJ2-1; TRBD2 aligns across 7 bases. The CDR3 sequence is 16 residues long. CDR1 MNHNY and CDR2 SVGAGI come from the germline V gene (reference sequence). V shed 6 bases and J 1 base; nucleotides not matched to a gene: 9.

V gene TRBV28 combines with J gene TRBJ1-1; 7 bases fit TRBD1. The CDR3 covers 13 residues. Per the germline V gene, CDR1 is MDHEN and CDR2 is SYDVKM. V shed 3 bases, J shed 10 bases, and the junction held 8 bases outside the gene matches. The CDR3 DNA sequence: TGTGCCAGCAGTTTCGGGACAGAGGTACGAGCTTTCTTT. Protein sequence: CASSFGTEVRAFF.

The count of this clone is one. V gene TRBV5-1 combines with J gene TRBJ2-5, with D possibly being TRBD1 (6 bases). The CDR3 totals 15 residues. Germline V gene lookup returns CDR1 SGHRS and CDR2 YFSETQ. Deletions cut 0 bases from V and 1 base from J, with 10 bases between. The CDR3 region is CASSLGVTGQETQYF. CDR3 nucleotide sequence: TGCGCCAGCAGCTTGGGAGTGACAGGCCAAGAGACCCAGTACTTC. Based on the CDR3 plus reference TRBV5-1 and TRBJ2-5, the full variable domain is KAGVTQTPRYLIKTRGQQVTLSCSPISGHRSVSWYQQTPGQGLQFLFEYFSETQRNKGNFPGRFSGRQFSNSRSEMNVSTLELGDSALYLCASSLGVTGQETQYFGPGTRLLVL.

The V call is TRBV9, the J call TRBJ1-1; D uncertain. From germline, CDR1 is SGDLS and CDR2 YYNGEE. The CDR3 consists of 15 residues. Trimming cost V 3 bases and J 0 bases, with 12 bases left between them. CDR3 DNA: TGTGCCAGCAGCGGACTGGCCCATGTGAACACTGAAGCTTTCTTT. Translated, it gives CASSGLAHVNTEAFF.

J is TRBJ1-2 and V is TRBV7-9; the D gene is possibly TRBD1 (5 bases). CDR1 is SEHNR, CDR2 FQNEAQ, per germline (reference sequence). Trimming pared 1 base from V and 3 bases from J, leaving 12 bases between. The CDR3 is 15 amino acids. In DNA form, the CDR3 reads TGTGCCAGCAGCTTAGGGCGGGGCGCATACTATGGCTACACCTTC. It is translated as CASSLGRGAYYGYTF. The variable domain in full, completed from reference TRBV7-9 and TRBJ1-2, reads DTGVSQNPRHKITKRGQNVTFRCDPISEHNRLYWYRQTLGQGPEFLTYFQNEAQLEKSRLLSDRFSAERPKGSFSTLEIQRTEQGDSAMYLCASSLGRGAYYGYTFGSGTRLTVV.

The genes are TRBV27 and TRBJ1-4; TRBD1 aligns across 10 bases. Germline V lookup: CDR1 MNHEY, CDR2 SMNVEV (reference sequence). Trimming cost V 2 bases and J 10 bases; bases outside gene matches: 4. The CDR3 loop spans 14 amino acids. The CDR3 protein is CASSLGQGVGKLFF. The CDR3 DNA sequence: TGTGCCAGCAGTTTAGGACAGGGGGTAGGAAAACTGTTTTTT.

The rearrangement joins TRBV9 to TRBJ2-3; no reliable D call. Germline V gene lookup returns CDR1 SGDLS and CDR2 YYNGEE. The length of the CDR3 is 13 residues. The V end lost 2 bases, the J end lost 4 bases, and 8 bases lay between the germline ends. CDR3 in amino acids: CASSVSKADTQYF. CDR3 nucleotides: TGTGCCAGCAGCGTTAGCAAGGCAGATACGCAGTATTTT.

The chain couples TRBV5-6 to TRBJ2-5; the match to TRBD1 covers 7 bases. The CDR3 is 15 amino acids. J lost 1 base, V lost 0 bases, and 3 bases had no gene match. Germline V gene sequence: CDR1 SGHDT, CDR2 YYEEEE. CDR3 amino acids: CASSLVTGAQETQYF. The CDR3 DNA is TGTGCCAGCAGCTTGGTCACAGGGGCCCAAGAGACCCAGTACTTC.

V gene TRBV28 combines with J gene TRBJ2-1; 9 bases fit TRBD2. The germline V gene has CDR1 MDHEN and CDR2 SYDVKM. The CDR3 has 14 amino acids. V was pared by 5 bases and J by 4 bases, with 3 bases of the junction left unmatched. CDR3 bases: TGTGCCAGCAGTCCCCTAGCGGGGTACAATGAGCAGTTCTTC. Translation: CASSPLAGYNEQFF. Full variable domain (rest looked up from reference TRBV28 and TRBJ2-1): DVKVTQSSRYLVKRTGEKVFLECVQDMDHENMFWYRQDPGLGLRLIYFSYDVKMKEKGDIPEGYSVSREKKERFSLILESASTNQTSMYLCASSPLAGYNEQFFGPGTRLTVL.

V usage is TRBV9 and J usage is TRBJ2-1; D may be TRBD2 (5 bases). V shed 0 bases and J shed 12 bases, with 22 bases lying between them. Germline CDR1 reads SGDLS; CDR2 reads YYNGEE. This CDR3 has 16 residues. CDR3 amino acids: CASSVGGLEELKGQFF. In DNA form, the CDR3 reads TGTGCCAGCAGCGTAGGAGGATTGGAGGAGCTAAAGGGGCAGTTCTTC.

J is TRBJ1-5 and V is TRBV27, with 7 nucleotides matching TRBD1. With 6 bases clipped from V and 2 bases from J, the junction kept 4 bases outside the gene matches. CDR1 is MNHEY and CDR2 is SMNVEV in the germline V gene (reference sequence). This CDR3 is built from 14 residues. CDR3 sequence reads: CASSLTGGNQPQHF. The CDR3 DNA follows: TGTGCCAGCAGCCTCACAGGGGGCAATCAGCCCCAGCATTTT.

V usage is TRBV6-1 and J usage is TRBJ2-7; D is unclear. Germline assignment: CDR1 MNHNS and CDR2 SASEGT. The CDR3 loop spans 11 amino acids. V gave up 8 bases and J gave up 0 bases, with 5 bases separating them. Written as DNA, the CDR3 is TGTGCCAGCGGCACCTCCTACGAGCAGTACTTC. The encoded protein is CASGTSYEQYF.